The rows below give T cell receptor beta chains drawn from one sample of a study of long-term antiretroviral therapy in people with HIV. TCRdb keeps only in-frame clones here, not all; method: immunoSEQ multiplex PCR. The profile covers around 25,000 clones, with 81% appearing a single time and about 5% taken by the ten largest. The source was unsorted PBMCs, collected 4.4 years after starting antiretroviral therapy. The receptors derive from a man aged 25-45 years with HIV. Each CDR3 is given with its conserved first and last residue. The order of the fields is V gene, clone size, CDR3 protein. Clone size appears in some rows only: once, few, many, or a class for an expanded clone.

>TRBV4-2|-
CASSPRTGSTGELFF
>TRBV5-1|-
CASSLGGGGTEAFF
>TRBV10-3|-
CAISDRGGRGANTEAFF
>TRBV7-9|few
CASSLRSGLDTEAFF
>TRBV19|-
CASSITGETYEQYF
>TRBV9|-
CASSLRLAGYNEQFF
>TRBV27|-
CASSPLPLNTGELFF
>TRBV6-5|few
CASSQDSYEQYF
>TRBV2|-
CASSRTGTYEQYF
>TRBV7-6|-
CASSFRRDRNTEAFF
>TRBV7-8|-
CASSPSFRGQGGAGANVLTF
>TRBV27|-
CASSYSPQETQYF
>TRBV7-9|-
CASSLEVAGEYSYEQYF
>TRBV7-9|once
CASSLRDRVYDNEQFF
>TRBV7-6|-
CASSLVQLSTGELFF
>TRBV19|medium-sized
CASSAHNEQFF
>TRBV9|-
CASSVGGGLAKNIQYF
>TRBV5-1|-
CASSLDRTRDEAFF
>TRBV5-4|-
CASSGTSGRAQETQYF
>TRBV7-9|-
CASSLGTSGILHNEQFF
>TRBV5-1|-
CASSLARGDTQYF
>TRBV19|-
CASSVSGSSYEQYF
>TRBV6-1|-
CASSAGTDYEQYF
>TRBV5-6|-
CASSLTAREENYGYTF
>TRBV5-6|once
CASERNTEAFF
>TRBV6-1|-
CASSEVSNAPRSGYTF